The sequence of this TCR beta chain was determined in a study of blood T cell repertoires in COVID-19. On the study more broadly: The samples span acute and convalescent COVID-19 from the United States, Italy and Spain.

Germline V gives CDR1 SGHDN, CDR2 FVKESK. Losses at the gene ends were 3 bases for V and 5 bases for J; bases not matched to a gene: 3. The CDR3 is 14 residues long. In its sample, this clone was seen once. As originally analysed: Estimation of nucleated cell counts was performed using reference gene primer amplification. TCRdb's table, derived via immunoSEQ multiplex PCR, lists solely in-frame clones and lacks some. V and J calls and clone size come straight from that table; D and trimming were deduced from the DNA. The sample contains about 160,000 clones, about 80% of which appear only once. The clonotype comes from a woman in her 40s with COVID-19, enrolled during active disease. Sequenced: peripheral blood. This sequence joins TRBV14 and TRBJ2-2; 7 bases align to TRBD1. CDR3 bases: TGTGCCAGCAGCCACAGGGGGAGTACCGGGGAGCTGTTTTTT. As protein: CASSHRGSTGELFF.